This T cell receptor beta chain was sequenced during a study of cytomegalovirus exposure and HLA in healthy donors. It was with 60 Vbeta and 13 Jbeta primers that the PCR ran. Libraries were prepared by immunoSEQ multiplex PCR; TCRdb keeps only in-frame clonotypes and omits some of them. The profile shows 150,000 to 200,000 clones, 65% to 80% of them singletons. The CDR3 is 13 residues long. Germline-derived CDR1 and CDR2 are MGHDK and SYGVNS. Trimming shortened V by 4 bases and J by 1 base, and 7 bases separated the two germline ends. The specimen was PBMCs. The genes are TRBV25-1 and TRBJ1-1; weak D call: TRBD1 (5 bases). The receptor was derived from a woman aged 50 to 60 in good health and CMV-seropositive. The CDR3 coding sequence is TGTGCCAGCAGTGTAGACAGGAACACTGAAGCTTTCTTT. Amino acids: CASSVDRNTEAFF.